Listed below are T cell receptor beta chains from one sample, sequenced in a study of Graves' ophthalmopathy and Graves' hyperthyroidism. MiXCR, applied by TCRdb to the multiplex PCR reads, yields one record per CDR3 protein. The sample contains 500,000 to 600,000 distinct CDR3 sequences, less than 45% of which appear only once. Sample: peripheral blood or thyroid tissue (not recorded which). The receptors derive from an adult man with Graves' hyperthyroidism. Each CDR3 is given with its conserved first and last residue. Each record gives: D gene, V gene, clone size, J gene, CDR3 protein, CDR3 DNA. The D gene is left open where the match is weak. Some rows have no size entry. The others give once, few or many, or a class for an expanded clone.

>.|TRBV10-3|.|TRBJ1-1
CAIRGILNTEAFF
TGTGCCATCAGGGGGATCTTGAACACTGAAGCTTTCTTT
>.|TRBV6-5|many|TRBJ1-5
CASSLTRGHNQPQHF
TGTGCCAGCAGTTTGACACGGGGGCACAATCAGCCCCAGCATTTT
>TRBD1|TRBV7-9|many|TRBJ1-2
CASSLDGTGAGYTF
TGTGCCAGCAGTTTGGACGGGACAGGGGCTGGCTACACCTTC
>.|TRBV10-3|.|TRBJ1-1
CAISAGTGVGGAEAFF
TGTGCCATCAGTGCCGGGACTGGGGTAGGTGGCGCTGAAGCTTTCTTT
>TRBD2|TRBV2|.|TRBJ2-1
CASSEGRLAGSYNEQFF
TGTGCCAGCAGTGAAGGCCGACTAGCGGGGTCCTACAATGAGCAGTTCTTC
>.|TRBV29-1|few|TRBJ2-7
CSVYREREQYF
TGCAGCGTTTACAGGGAAAGGGAGCAGTACTTC
>.|TRBV10-3|.|TRBJ1-2
CAISGGGLGYTF
TGTGCCATCAGTGGAGGCGGGTTAGGCTACACCTTC
>.|TRBV7-9|.|TRBJ2-5
CASSSSPGAEETQYF
TGTGCCAGCAGCTCCTCCCCGGGGGCGGAGGAGACCCAGTACTTC
>TRBD1|TRBV2|once|TRBJ1-1
CASRDPGQAQAEAFF
TGTGCCAGCAGGGACCCAGGACAGGCTCAGGCTGAAGCTTTCTTT
>.|TRBV3-1|many|TRBJ2-7
CASSQEGAYEQYF
TGTGCCAGCAGCCAAGAGGGGGCTTACGAGCAGTACTTC
>.|TRBV20-1|many|TRBJ1-5
CSAREDRYSNQPQHF
TGCAGTGCTAGAGAGGACCGCTATAGCAATCAGCCCCAGCATTTT
>TRBD1|TRBV29-1|few|TRBJ1-6
CSVGTGGPNSPLHF
TGCAGCGTGGGGACAGGGGGACCCAATTCACCCCTCCACTTT
>.|TRBV5-1|many|TRBJ1-5
CASSFRGGRDQPQHF
TGCGCCAGCAGCTTCCGGGGAGGGAGGGATCAGCCCCAGCATTTT
>TRBD2|TRBV12-3/TRBV12-4|.|TRBJ2-7
CASIREGGRAGSYEQYF
TGTGCCAGCATTCGGGAGGGGGGTAGAGCGGGCTCCTACGAGCAGTACTTC
>.|TRBV10-3|.|TRBJ2-3
CAISESIALDTQYF
TGTGCCATCAGTGAGTCGATTGCATTAGATACGCAGTATTTT
>.|TRBV7-2|many|TRBJ1-1
CASSLPQVRMAFF
TGTGCCAGCAGCTTACCCCAGGTTCGTATGGCTTTCTTT
>.|TRBV2|once|TRBJ1-5
CASLRDGNSPQHF
TGTGCCAGCTTACGGGATGGGAATTCACCCCAGCATTTT
>TRBD1|TRBV9|many|TRBJ2-7
CASSVAQGASSYEQYF
TGTGCCAGCAGCGTGGCCCAGGGGGCGAGCTCCTACGAGCAGTACTTC
>TRBD1|TRBV4-2|.|TRBJ1-4
CASSQDRGATNEKLFF
TGTGCCAGCAGCCAAGACAGGGGGGCAACTAATGAAAAACTGTTTTTT
>TRBD1|TRBV5-4|.|TRBJ1-2
CASSSRDRARGYTF
TGTGCCAGCAGCTCCCGGGACAGGGCTCGGGGCTACACCTTC
>TRBD1|TRBV7-9|.|TRBJ2-5
CASSFQGALAEETQYF
TGTGCCAGCAGCTTCCAGGGGGCTCTCGCGGAAGAGACCCAGTACTTC
>TRBD1|TRBV10-3|.|TRBJ2-7
CAISESRTGDEQYF
TGTGCCATCAGTGAGTCTAGGACAGGGGACGAGCAGTACTTC
>TRBD1|TRBV7-9|many|TRBJ2-2
CASSPGRLGQGTGELFF
TGTGCCAGCAGCCCGGGCCGCCTGGGACAGGGCACCGGGGAGCTGTTTTTT
>.|TRBV5-8|many|TRBJ1-4
CASSLAGNEKLFF
TGTGCCAGCAGCTTGGCCGGGAATGAAAAACTGTTTTTT
>.|TRBV11-2|.|TRBJ1-2
CASSWAQGTGYIIYGYTF
TGTGCCAGCAGCTGGGCTCAGGGGACCGGGTACATTATATATGGCTACACCTTC
>.|TRBV6-5|many|TRBJ2-2
CASSDRRAPTGELFF
TGTGCCAGCAGTGATCGGAGGGCGCCGACCGGGGAGCTGTTTTTT
>.|TRBV10-3|.|TRBJ2-5
CASSYSVGETQNF
TGTGCCAGCAGTTACTCCGTGGGGGAGACCCAGAACTTC
>.|TRBV19|.|TRBJ2-2
CASSRLVGGAGELFF
TGTGCCAGTAGCCGGTTGGTGGGGGGAGCCGGGGAGCTGTTTTTT
>.|TRBV7-2|.|TRBJ2-6
CASSLSSGGVVLTF
TGTGCCAGCAGCTTAAGTTCGGGGGGCGTCGTCCTGACTTTC
>.|TRBV19|few|TRBJ1-1
CASTQDFRNTEAFF
TGTGCCAGTACCCAGGACTTCAGGAACACTGAAGCTTTCTTT
>TRBD1|TRBV20-1|.|TRBJ1-6
CSAPMGQTNSPLHF
TGCAGTGCTCCCATGGGACAGACTAATTCACCCCTCCACTTT
>.|TRBV11-2|many|TRBJ2-5
CASSLRPLRETQYF
TGTGCCAGCAGCCTCCGCCCGCTTCGGGAGACCCAGTACTTC
>TRBD2|TRBV25-1|.|TRBJ2-1
CASSDSSGRATSQYNEQFF
TGTGCCAGCAGTGATAGTAGCGGGAGGGCCACGTCCCAGTACAATGAGCAGTTCTTC
>.|TRBV6-5|few|TRBJ1-3
CASSYYQGYSGNTIYF
TGTGCCAGCAGTTACTACCAGGGCTACTCTGGAAACACCATATATTTT
>.|TRBV2|.|TRBJ1-5
CASSARDSQPQHF
TGTGCCAGCAGTGCCCGGGATTCTCAGCCCCAGCATTTT
>.|TRBV25-1|many|TRBJ1-1
CASSDPQAPNTEAFF
TGTGCCAGCAGTGATCCACAGGCCCCGAACACTGAAGCTTTCTTT
>.|TRBV30|.|TRBJ1-1
CAWSVHRVNTEAFF
TGTGCCTGGAGTGTACACAGGGTGAACACTGAAGCTTTCTTT
>.|TRBV7-8|many|TRBJ1-5
CASSLATVPSNQPQHF
TGTGCCAGCAGCTTAGCGACGGTCCCTAGCAATCAGCCCCAGCATTTT
>TRBD1|TRBV7-9|.|TRBJ1-1
CASSLRRLTGGNTEAFF
TGTGCCAGCAGCTTAAGGAGATTGACAGGGGGGAACACTGAAGCTTTCTTT
>TRBD1|TRBV20-1|.|TRBJ2-7
CSASPRDRGYEQYF
TGCAGTGCTAGTCCCCGGGACAGGGGCTACGAGCAGTACTTC
>.|TRBV9|.|TRBJ2-7
CASSRDTASYEQYF
TGTGCCAGCAGCCGAGACACAGCTTCCTACGAGCAGTACTTC
>TRBD1|TRBV25-1|.|TRBJ2-7
CASSDDRGDYEQYF
TGTGCCAGCAGTGATGACAGGGGGGACTACGAGCAGTACTTC
>.|TRBV6-2/TRBV6-3|once|TRBJ1-5
CANSYYREYQPQHF
TGTGCCAACAGTTACTACAGGGAATATCAGCCCCAGCATTTT
>.|TRBV6-6|many|TRBJ2-3
CASSLDSTDTQYF
TGTGCCAGCAGTTTGGACAGCACAGATACGCAGTATTTT
>.|TRBV7-9|.|TRBJ2-5
CASSPRGDGAETQYF
TGTGCCAGCAGCCCCCGGGGCGATGGAGCGGAGACCCAGTACTTC
>.|TRBV12-5|.|TRBJ1-3
CASGYFGRTGNTIYF
TGTGCTAGTGGCTATTTTGGACGAACTGGAAACACCATATATTTT